This T cell receptor beta chain is drawn from a study of blood T cell repertoires in COVID-19. Looking at the study overall: Acute and convalescent COVID-19 specimens originated in the United States, Italy and Spain.

Original analysis: Reference gene primer amplification in the assay estimated nucleated cell counts. Profiling relied on immunoSEQ multiplex PCR, and the TCRdb table lists in-frame clones only, not all of them. V and J calls and clone size are copied from that table; D and trimming were computed from the DNA. The repertoire holds 100,000 to 150,000 clones, with approximately 83% as singletons. The CDR3 runs to 14 residues. Per germline, CDR1 KGHSH and CDR2 LQKENI. V dropped 6 bases and J dropped 2; count of bases not matched to a gene: 4. Notes on this clone: Other DNA variants within this sample encode the same CDR3.

The gene calls are TRBV18 and TRBJ1-1; 9 bases fit TRBD1. Source material: peripheral blood. This TCR came from a man older than 75 with active or convalescent COVID-19. CDR3 nucleotide sequence: TGTGCCAGCTCCCCGGGACAGGGAAACACTGAAGCTTTCTTT. Its protein product is CASSPGQGNTEAFF.